This T cell receptor (beta chain) came from a study of identical twins. TCRdb redid the calling of the 5' RACE reads with MiXCR, one entry per CDR3 protein. The table has around 530,000 distinct CDR3 sequences, about 15% seen once; the top ten hold 0.35% to 0.45%. All donors were healthy, and all were Caucasian. This clonotype was counted between two and nine times. After removal of 3 bases from V and 9 bases from J, the junction contained 10 bases not matched to a gene. Germline V gene sequence: CDR1 KGHDR, CDR2 SFDVKD. The length of the CDR3 is 14 residues. These records were also assigned to another study, of yellow fever vaccine responses in identical twins.

The V and J genes are TRBV24-1 and TRBJ2-7; 7 bases are a match to TRBD2. The sample comprised CD4+ T cells sorted from blood. This TCR derives from a woman in her late teens or twenties in good health. The DNA of the CDR3 is TGTGCCACCAGTGATGGGACTATGAAAAGTCGGCAGTACTTC. Its protein is CATSDGTMKSRQYF.